This TCR beta chain comes out of a study of shared clonotypes between healthy human individuals. Study results and caveats: Only blood samples were collected, and tissue repertoires likely differ. Non-shared clonotypes displayed generation probabilities falling below those of clonotypes present in all four donors.

This CDR3 spans 15 amino acids. The V and J ends lost 9 bases and 7 bases respectively, with 24 bases between them. The germline CDR1 and CDR2 sequences are LNHDA and SQIVND (reference sequence). To note about this clone: The antigen is not known.

Data came from immunoSEQ multiplex PCR; TCRdb stores just in-frame clones and leaves some out. Altogether 2.5 million or so clones are present, about 92% being singletons, with the ten largest covering under 0.15%. This TCR derives from a man aged 18 to 30 in good health. The material sequenced was naive CD4+ T cells sorted from blood. As to subset: CD45RA+ positively selected. The chain is built from TRBV19 and TRBJ1-1; D is unclear. The CDR3 protein is CASENRARGTDEAFF. The CDR3 region has the DNA TGTGCCAGCGAAAACCGAGCACGGGGAACGGATGAAGCTTTCTTT.